Listed below are T cell receptor beta chains from one sample, sequenced in a study of type 1 and type 2 diabetes patients. One entry per CDR3 protein, called by TCRdb with MiXCR from the multiplex PCR reads. The sample carries about 250,000 distinct CDR3 sequences, around 47% recorded once. The sample comprised peripheral blood mononuclear cells (PBMCs). The receptor source for this set is a man younger than 35 with type 2 diabetes. The CDR3 runs from the conserved cysteine through the conserved F or W. Rows may omit the clone size; those that give it use once, few, many or a size class.

CASSSPTGNINSPLHF,TRBV12-3/TRBV12-4,TRBJ1-6,NA
CASSYRSAVYEQYF,TRBV6-5,TRBJ2-7,few
CASSLDSAYEQYF,TRBV5-1,TRBJ2-7,NA
CAWSLSGIRYEQYF,TRBV30,TRBJ2-7,few
CASSLDAANPYEQYF,TRBV13,TRBJ2-7,NA
CASSSGGPGRREYF,TRBV28,TRBJ2-5,NA
CASSFRRRDTDTQYF,TRBV12-3/TRBV12-4,TRBJ2-3,NA
CASRPRLAVVYF,TRBV28,TRBJ2-7,NA
CASSVGVVGGGAETQYF,TRBV9,TRBJ2-5,few
CASSLANRAGDTQYF,TRBV7-2,TRBJ2-3,NA
CASTVIPGTQNTEAFF,TRBV19,TRBJ1-1,few
CASSDRVDSYEQYF,TRBV6-1,TRBJ2-7,few
CASSLQGIDSPLHF,TRBV19,TRBJ1-6,NA
CSAIRYEQYF,TRBV20-1,TRBJ2-7,few
CASSQDQRLLQYF,TRBV14,TRBJ2-3,NA
CSARDDVGGREAFF,TRBV20-1,TRBJ1-1,few
CASSFRGMNTEAFF,TRBV28,TRBJ1-1,NA
CASSYSFTGGFYEQYF,TRBV6-5,TRBJ2-7,NA
CASSYRAGTTKGSQYF,TRBV2,TRBJ2-5,NA
CAWSKAAMNTEAFF,TRBV30,TRBJ1-1,few
CASSESGHSGANVLTF,TRBV25-1,TRBJ2-6,NA
CASSLVAGYQPQHF,TRBV5-1,TRBJ1-5,NA
CASNGQDNYEQFF,TRBV2,TRBJ2-1,NA
CASSSTSRGFLEGYTF,TRBV27,TRBJ1-2,few
CAWSRGASSYEQYF,TRBV30,TRBJ2-7,once